These T cell receptor beta chains were read from a single sample in a study of shared clonotypes between healthy human individuals. Method: immunoSEQ multiplex PCR; TCRdb's copy keeps in-frame clones and lacks some. The sample has some 740,000 clones, about 91% seen once. Sequencing used naive CD8+ T cells sorted from blood. These receptors were collected from a man in his thirties or forties in good health. CDR3s include the opening cysteine and the closing phenylalanine or tryptophan. The D gene is left open where the match is weak. Clone size is given for some rows only: seen once, a few or many times, or a class if the clone is expanded.

abundance: .; j_gene: TRBJ2-3; d_gene: .; v_gene: TRBV7-9; CDR3nt: TGTGCCAGCAGCTCCCGTCCTCTGCTCCTAACAGATACGCAGTATTTT; CDR3aa: CASSSRPLLLTDTQYF
abundance: .; j_gene: TRBJ1-4; d_gene: .; v_gene: TRBV7-7; CDR3nt: TGTGCTAGCAGCCCCACAATCGCAACTAATGAAAAACTGTTTTTT; CDR3aa: CASSPTIATNEKLFF
abundance: .; j_gene: TRBJ2-1; d_gene: .; v_gene: TRBV29-1; CDR3nt: TGCAGCGTTGAAGATGGGCGGAAATCTTACAATGAGCAGTTCTTC; CDR3aa: CSVEDGRKSYNEQFF
abundance: .; j_gene: TRBJ2-7; d_gene: .; v_gene: TRBV27; CDR3nt: TGTGCCAGCAGTTTATCCCGGGGGGCTCGGGAGCAGTACTTC; CDR3aa: CASSLSRGAREQYF
abundance: .; j_gene: TRBJ2-7; d_gene: TRBD2; v_gene: TRBV9; CDR3nt: TGTGCCAGCAGCGCCGGGACTAGCGTCGAGCAGTACTTC; CDR3aa: CASSAGTSVEQYF
abundance: .; j_gene: TRBJ2-1; d_gene: .; v_gene: TRBV29-1; CDR3nt: TGCAGCGTTGAAGGGTCCGGCAATGAGCAGTTCTTC; CDR3aa: CSVEGSGNEQFF
abundance: .; j_gene: TRBJ2-5; d_gene: TRBD1; v_gene: TRBV2; CDR3nt: TGTGCCAGCAGTGAATCCCGGGACAGAGACCAAGAGACCCAGTACTTC; CDR3aa: CASSESRDRDQETQYF
abundance: .; j_gene: TRBJ2-1; d_gene: TRBD1; v_gene: TRBV11-3; CDR3nt: TGTGCCAGCAGCTTAGTTGGAGCAGGGGGCCGGACTGAGCAGTTCTTC; CDR3aa: CASSLVGAGGRTEQFF
abundance: once; j_gene: TRBJ1-1; d_gene: .; v_gene: TRBV10-3; CDR3nt: TGTGCCATCAGTGACCCAGGGCTGAACACTGAAGCTTTCTTT; CDR3aa: CAISDPGLNTEAFF
abundance: .; j_gene: TRBJ2-5; d_gene: .; v_gene: TRBV15; CDR3nt: TGTGCCACCAGCAGAAGTACAGGGCTCGAGACCCAGTACTTC; CDR3aa: CATSRSTGLETQYF
abundance: .; j_gene: TRBJ2-5; d_gene: .; v_gene: TRBV7-9; CDR3nt: TGTGCCAGCACCCAAGGTTGGGGGCAAGAGACCCAGTACTTC; CDR3aa: CASTQGWGQETQYF
abundance: .; j_gene: TRBJ2-1; d_gene: .; v_gene: TRBV6-5; CDR3nt: TGTGCCAGCAGCTACCTTGACAATGAGCAGTTCTTC; CDR3aa: CASSYLDNEQFF
abundance: .; j_gene: TRBJ2-1; d_gene: TRBD2; v_gene: TRBV9; CDR3nt: TGTGCCAGCAGCGTAGGGGAGACACTAGCGGCTTCCAATGAGCAGTTCTTC; CDR3aa: CASSVGETLAASNEQFF
abundance: .; j_gene: TRBJ2-7; d_gene: .; v_gene: TRBV4-1; CDR3nt: TGCGCCAGCAGCCCACTTGCGAGGACCGAGCAGTACTTC; CDR3aa: CASSPLARTEQYF
abundance: once; j_gene: TRBJ2-7; d_gene: .; v_gene: TRBV11-2; CDR3nt: TGTGCCAGCAGCCTAATAAGCGGGTCCCACGAGCAGTACTTC; CDR3aa: CASSLISGSHEQYF
abundance: .; j_gene: TRBJ2-7; d_gene: .; v_gene: TRBV27; CDR3nt: TGTGCCAGCAGTTCCAGTGTCGAGCAGTACTTC; CDR3aa: CASSSSVEQYF
abundance: .; j_gene: TRBJ2-2; d_gene: .; v_gene: TRBV2; CDR3nt: TGTGCCAGCAGTGAAATCATAAGCGCGAACACCGGGGAGCTGTTTTTT; CDR3aa: CASSEIISANTGELFF
abundance: .; j_gene: TRBJ1-1; d_gene: .; v_gene: TRBV7-2; CDR3nt: TGTGCCAGCAGCCCCGGGACCCCTGAAGCTTTCTTT; CDR3aa: CASSPGTPEAFF
abundance: .; j_gene: TRBJ2-7; d_gene: .; v_gene: TRBV21-1; CDR3nt: TGTGCCAGCAGCAAGTCTCGAGGGTTGGGGGCCTACGAGCAGTACTTC; CDR3aa: CASSKSRGLGAYEQYF
abundance: .; j_gene: TRBJ2-7; d_gene: TRBD2; v_gene: TRBV6-6; CDR3nt: TGTGCCAGCGGGACTAACCCCTACGAGCAGTACTTC; CDR3aa: CASGTNPYEQYF
abundance: .; j_gene: TRBJ2-2; d_gene: TRBD2; v_gene: TRBV27; CDR3nt: TGTGCCAGCAAAACTAGCGGGAGGAACACCGGGGAGCTGTTTTTT; CDR3aa: CASKTSGRNTGELFF
abundance: .; j_gene: TRBJ2-7; d_gene: TRBD2; v_gene: TRBV4-1; CDR3nt: TGCGCCAGCAGCGGGACTACCTCCTACGAGCAGTACTTC; CDR3aa: CASSGTTSYEQYF
abundance: .; j_gene: TRBJ2-7; d_gene: TRBD1; v_gene: TRBV7-7; CDR3nt: TGTGCCAGCAGCCCAGGACAGGGAGATAACTACGAGCAGTACTTC; CDR3aa: CASSPGQGDNYEQYF
abundance: .; j_gene: TRBJ1-1; d_gene: .; v_gene: TRBV30; CDR3nt: TGTGCCTGGAGGGGAGCCGGGGACACTGAAGCTTTCTTT; CDR3aa: CAWRGAGDTEAFF
abundance: .; j_gene: TRBJ2-7; d_gene: .; v_gene: TRBV19; CDR3nt: TGTGCCAGTAGTAGGGGAGACAGTCCCTACGAGCAGTACTTC; CDR3aa: CASSRGDSPYEQYF
abundance: .; j_gene: TRBJ2-2; d_gene: TRBD1; v_gene: TRBV6-5; CDR3nt: TGTGCCAGCAGTCTAACAGGGGGCGAGACCGGGGAGCTGTTTTTT; CDR3aa: CASSLTGGETGELFF
abundance: .; j_gene: TRBJ1-1; d_gene: .; v_gene: TRBV29-1; CDR3nt: TGCAGCGTTTCCGACAGCCCTCTTACTGAAGCTTTCTTT; CDR3aa: CSVSDSPLTEAFF
abundance: .; j_gene: TRBJ2-1; d_gene: .; v_gene: TRBV30; CDR3nt: TGTGCCTGGAGTGTTTCGGAAATCTCGGGCAATGAGCAGTTCTTC; CDR3aa: CAWSVSEISGNEQFF